This record concerns one TCR beta chain sequence. The record originates from a study of blood T cell repertoires in COVID-19. Study at large: Sites in the United States, Italy and Spain provided acute and convalescent COVID-19 samples. Sources were T cells, B-cell-depleted T cells, or PBMCs; the material itself was cDNA or gDNA.

The length of the CDR3 is 14 residues. The germline CDR1 and CDR2 sequences are SEHNR and FQNEAQ (reference sequence). The V gene end was trimmed by 7 bases and the J gene end by 4 bases; junction bases not matched to a gene: 8. In the authors' methods: Nucleated cell number was recorded as an estimate derived from reference gene primer amplification. TCRdb keeps only in-frame clones here, not all; method: immunoSEQ multiplex PCR. Clone size and V and J calls were adopted from that table, with D and trimming inferred from the DNA. The sample has roughly 190,000 clones, approximately 90% seen once. The sequenced material came from peripheral blood. The V and J genes are TRBV7-9 and TRBJ2-7, with 9 bases identical to TRBD2. The TCR sequence derives from a man aged 45-65 years with acute or convalescent COVID-19. CDR3: CASIKTSGRYEQYF. CDR3 bases: TGTGCCAGCATCAAGACTAGCGGCAGATACGAGCAGTACTTC. Combining the CDR3 with reference TRBV7-9 and TRBJ2-7 gives the whole variable domain DTGVSQNPRHKITKRGQNVTFRCDPISEHNRLYWYRQTLGQGPEFLTYFQNEAQLEKSRLLSDRFSAERPKGSFSTLEIQRTEQGDSAMYLCASIKTSGRYEQYFGPGTRLTVT.